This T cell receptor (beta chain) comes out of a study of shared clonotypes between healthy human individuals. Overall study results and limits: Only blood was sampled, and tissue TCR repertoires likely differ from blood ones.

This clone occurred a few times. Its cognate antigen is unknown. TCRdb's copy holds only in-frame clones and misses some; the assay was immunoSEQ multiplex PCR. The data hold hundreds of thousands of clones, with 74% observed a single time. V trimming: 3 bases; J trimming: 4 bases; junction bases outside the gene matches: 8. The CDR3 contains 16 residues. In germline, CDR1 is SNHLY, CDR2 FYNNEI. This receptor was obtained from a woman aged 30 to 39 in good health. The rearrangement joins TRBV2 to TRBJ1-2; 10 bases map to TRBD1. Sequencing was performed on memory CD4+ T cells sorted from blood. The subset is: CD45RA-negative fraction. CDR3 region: CASSDQGQGPFYGYTF. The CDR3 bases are TGTGCCAGCAGTGATCAGGGACAGGGGCCTTTCTATGGCTACACCTTC.